This TCR beta chain was found in a study of OX40 agonist ivuxolimab in advanced cancers. Study context: Eligibility rules accepted prior anti-PD-1, anti-PD-L1 or anti-CTLA-4 therapy, and 40% to 50% had some.

Study-level points and caveats: In the 0.1 to 3.0 mg/kg range, CD4+ and CD8+ blood T cells had expanded clonally by week 6.

Of note for this clone: The antigen is unknown.

Assay: immunoSEQ multiplex PCR; the TCRdb copy retains only in-frame clones and omits some. The sample records approximately 100,000 clones, about 90% being singletons. The germline V gene encodes CDR1 SNHLY and CDR2 FYNNEI. This CDR3 has 14 residues. With 0 bases removed from V and 4 bases from J, the gap between germline ends came to 9 bases. Sequenced material: CD4+ or CD8+ T cells sorted from blood, taken in a trial of the OX40 agonist ivuxolimab. The chain combines TRBV2 with TRBJ2-5; D is uncertain. The source of this sequence is an adult with an advanced solid tumor such as melanoma, head and neck, liver or kidney cancer. The CDR3 DNA is TGTGCCAGCAGTGAAGCTCTACCCCCAGAGACCCAGTACTTC. Protein product: CASSEALPPETQYF.